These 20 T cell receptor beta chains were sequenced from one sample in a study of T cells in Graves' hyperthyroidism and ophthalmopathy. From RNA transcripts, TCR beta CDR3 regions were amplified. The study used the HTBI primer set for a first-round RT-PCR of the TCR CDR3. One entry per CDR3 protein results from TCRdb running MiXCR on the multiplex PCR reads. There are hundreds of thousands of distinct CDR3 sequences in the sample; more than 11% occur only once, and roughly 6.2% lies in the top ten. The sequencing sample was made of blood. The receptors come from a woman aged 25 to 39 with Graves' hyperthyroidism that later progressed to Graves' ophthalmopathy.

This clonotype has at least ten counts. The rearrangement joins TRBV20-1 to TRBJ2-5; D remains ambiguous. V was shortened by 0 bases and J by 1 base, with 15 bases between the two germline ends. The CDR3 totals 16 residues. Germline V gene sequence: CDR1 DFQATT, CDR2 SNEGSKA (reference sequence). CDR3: CSARDLYGPGQETQYF. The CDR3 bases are TGCAGTGCTAGAGATCTCTACGGTCCAGGCCAAGAGACCCAGTACTTC.

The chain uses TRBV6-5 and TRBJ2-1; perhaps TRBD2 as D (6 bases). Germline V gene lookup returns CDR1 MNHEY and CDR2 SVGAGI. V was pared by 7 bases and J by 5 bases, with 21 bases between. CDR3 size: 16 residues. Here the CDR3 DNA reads TGTGCCAGCACTTCCCGAACCGGGACTGGCAACAATGAGCAGTTCTTC. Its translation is CASTSRTGTGNNEQFF.

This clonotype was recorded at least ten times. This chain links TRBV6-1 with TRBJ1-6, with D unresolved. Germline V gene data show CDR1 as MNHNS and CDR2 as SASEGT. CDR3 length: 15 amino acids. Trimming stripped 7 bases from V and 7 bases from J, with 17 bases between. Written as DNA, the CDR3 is TGTGCCAGCACCCAGTTGGCGGGCCCGAATTCACCCCTCCACTTT. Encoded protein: CASTQLAGPNSPLHF.

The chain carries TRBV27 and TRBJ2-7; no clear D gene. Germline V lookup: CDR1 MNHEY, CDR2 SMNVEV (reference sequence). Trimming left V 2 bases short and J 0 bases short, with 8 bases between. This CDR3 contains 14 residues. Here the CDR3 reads CASSLTTDSYEQYF. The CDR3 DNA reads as TGTGCCAGCAGTTTAACGACGGACTCCTACGAGCAGTACTTC.

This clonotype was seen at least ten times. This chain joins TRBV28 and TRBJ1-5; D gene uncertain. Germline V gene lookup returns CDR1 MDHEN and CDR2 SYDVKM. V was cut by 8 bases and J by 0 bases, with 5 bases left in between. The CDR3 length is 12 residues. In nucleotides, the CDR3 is TGTGCCAGCGGGGATAGCAATCAGCCCCAGCATTTT. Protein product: CASGDSNQPQHF.

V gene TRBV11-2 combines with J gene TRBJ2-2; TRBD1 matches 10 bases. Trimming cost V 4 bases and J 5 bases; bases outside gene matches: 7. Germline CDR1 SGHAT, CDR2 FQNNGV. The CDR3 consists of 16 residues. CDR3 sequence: CASSSRTGGGTGELFF. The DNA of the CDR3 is TGTGCCAGCAGCTCCCGGACAGGGGGAGGTACCGGGGAGCTGTTTTTT.

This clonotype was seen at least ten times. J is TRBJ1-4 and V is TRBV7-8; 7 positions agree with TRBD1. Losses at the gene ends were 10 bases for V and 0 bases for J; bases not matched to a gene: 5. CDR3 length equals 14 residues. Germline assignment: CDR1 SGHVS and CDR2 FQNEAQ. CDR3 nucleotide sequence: TGTGCCACCCGACAGGGAACAACTAATGAAAAACTGTTTTTT. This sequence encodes CATRQGTTNEKLFF.

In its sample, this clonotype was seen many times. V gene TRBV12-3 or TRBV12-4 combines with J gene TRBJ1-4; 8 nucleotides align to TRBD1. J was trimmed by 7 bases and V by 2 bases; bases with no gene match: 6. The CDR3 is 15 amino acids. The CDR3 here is CASSLRGTGGEKLFF. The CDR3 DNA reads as TGTGCCAGCAGTTTACGTGGGACAGGCGGTGAAAAACTGTTTTTT.

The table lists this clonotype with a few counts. Here the CDR3 DNA reads TGTGCCAGCAGTTACTCGGGGACAGTGGACGAGCAGTACTTC. This encodes CASSYSGTVDEQYF. This chain joins TRBV6-5 and TRBJ2-7, with 7 bases matching TRBD1. J was trimmed by 5 bases and V by 0 bases; bases with no gene match: 4. The CDR3 loop spans 14 amino acids. CDR1 is MNHEY, CDR2 SVGAGI, per germline.

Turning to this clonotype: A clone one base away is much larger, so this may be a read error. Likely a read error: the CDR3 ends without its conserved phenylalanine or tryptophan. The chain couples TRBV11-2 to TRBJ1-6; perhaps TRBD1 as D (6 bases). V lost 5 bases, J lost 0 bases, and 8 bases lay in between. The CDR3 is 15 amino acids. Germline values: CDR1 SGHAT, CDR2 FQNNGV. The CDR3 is CASSRDTSYNSPLHL. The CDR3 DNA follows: TGTGCCAGCAGCCGGGACACCTCCTATAATTCACCCCTCCACCTT.

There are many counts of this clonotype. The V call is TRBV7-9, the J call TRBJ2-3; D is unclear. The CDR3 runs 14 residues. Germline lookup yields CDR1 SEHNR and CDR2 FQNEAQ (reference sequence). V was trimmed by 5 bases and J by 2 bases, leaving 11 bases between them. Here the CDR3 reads CASSTRPLTDTQYF. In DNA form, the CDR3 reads TGTGCCAGCAGCACGAGACCCCTCACAGATACGCAGTATTTT.

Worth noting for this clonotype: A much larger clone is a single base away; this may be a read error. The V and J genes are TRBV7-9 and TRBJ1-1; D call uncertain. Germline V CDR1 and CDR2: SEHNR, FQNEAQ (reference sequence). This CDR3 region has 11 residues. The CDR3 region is CACSRTDEAFF. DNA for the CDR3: TGTGCCTGCAGCCGGACCGATGAAGCTTTCTTT.

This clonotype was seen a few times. CDR3 bases: TGTGCCAGTAGTATAGTGGGACAGGGGAGCCACGAGCAGTACTTC. Translating it yields CASSIVGQGSHEQYF. The chain couples TRBV19 to TRBJ2-7; 10 bases are shared with TRBD1. J gave up 5 bases and V 1 base, and 5 bases lay outside the gene matches. The CDR3 loop spans 15 amino acids. Germline lookup yields CDR1 LNHDA and CDR2 SQIVND (reference sequence).

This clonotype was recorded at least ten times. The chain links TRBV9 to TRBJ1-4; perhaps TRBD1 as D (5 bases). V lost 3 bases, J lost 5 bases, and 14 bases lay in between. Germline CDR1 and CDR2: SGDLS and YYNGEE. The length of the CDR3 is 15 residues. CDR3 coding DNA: TGTGCCAGCAGCGGAGCCGGGACGACAAATGAAAAACTGTTTTTT. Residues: CASSGAGTTNEKLFF.

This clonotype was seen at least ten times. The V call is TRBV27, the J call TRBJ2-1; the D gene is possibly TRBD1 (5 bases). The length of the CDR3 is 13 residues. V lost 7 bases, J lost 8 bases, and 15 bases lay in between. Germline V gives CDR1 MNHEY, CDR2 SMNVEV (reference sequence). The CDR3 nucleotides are TGTGCCAGCACCAGGGTCTATTTGGATGAGCAGTTCTTC. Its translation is CASTRVYLDEQFF.

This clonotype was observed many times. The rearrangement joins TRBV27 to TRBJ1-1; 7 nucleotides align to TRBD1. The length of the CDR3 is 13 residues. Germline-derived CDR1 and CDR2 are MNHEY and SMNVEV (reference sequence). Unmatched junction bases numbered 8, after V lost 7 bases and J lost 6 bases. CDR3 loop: CASIEYRGAEAFF. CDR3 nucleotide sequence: TGTGCCAGCATCGAGTACAGGGGCGCTGAAGCTTTCTTT.

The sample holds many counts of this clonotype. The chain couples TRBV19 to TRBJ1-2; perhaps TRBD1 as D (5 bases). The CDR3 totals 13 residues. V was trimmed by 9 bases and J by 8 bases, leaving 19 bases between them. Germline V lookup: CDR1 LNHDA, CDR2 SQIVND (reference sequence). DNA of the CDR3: TGTGCCAGCGAGGGGCAGACCCAAGGAGGCTACACCTTC. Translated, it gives CASEGQTQGGYTF.

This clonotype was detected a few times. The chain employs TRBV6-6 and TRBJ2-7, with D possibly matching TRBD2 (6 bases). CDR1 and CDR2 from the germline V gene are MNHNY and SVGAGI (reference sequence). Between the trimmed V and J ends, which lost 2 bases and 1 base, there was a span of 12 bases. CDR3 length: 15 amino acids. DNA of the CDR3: TGTGCCAGCAGTTACCTGGACTACCTTTCCTACGAGCAGTACTTC. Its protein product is CASSYLDYLSYEQYF.

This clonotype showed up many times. This CDR3 is CASITGEKTEAFF. CDR3 coding DNA: TGTGCCAGCATCACGGGGGAAAAGACTGAAGCTTTCTTT. The chain uses TRBV28 and TRBJ1-1; D is possibly TRBD1 (5 bases). CDR1 and CDR2 (germline): MDHEN, SYDVKM. V was pared by 7 bases and J by 5 bases, with 14 bases between. This CDR3 contains 13 residues.

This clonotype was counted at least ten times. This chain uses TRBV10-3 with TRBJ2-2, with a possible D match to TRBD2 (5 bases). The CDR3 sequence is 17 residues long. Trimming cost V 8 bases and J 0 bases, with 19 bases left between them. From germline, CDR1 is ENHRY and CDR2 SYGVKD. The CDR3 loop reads CAIGPSSSISNTGELFF. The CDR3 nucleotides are TGTGCCATCGGTCCTTCCTCTAGCATTTCGAACACCGGGGAGCTGTTTTTT.